This T cell receptor beta chain was recorded in a study of blood T cell repertoires in COVID-19. Study in general: The analysed material was cDNA or gDNA that came from T cells, B-cell-depleted T cells, or PBMCs.

Cohort placement rested on clinical history that participants reported themselves. Profiled with immunoSEQ multiplex PCR; TCRdb holds only in-frame clones, not every one. The sample contains 150,000 to 200,000 clones, roughly 83% of which appear only once. This CDR3 has 16 residues. Germline-derived CDR1 and CDR2 are SNHLY and FYNNEI. J gave up 8 bases and V 5 bases, and 12 bases lay outside the gene matches. The rearrangement joins TRBV2 to TRBJ2-1; 10 bases align to TRBD1. The specimen was PBMCs or T cells enriched from blood (not recorded which). This clonotype was sampled from a woman aged 25 to 39 who had recovered from COVID-19. CDR3 loop: CASSLEPGQGIYEQFF. The DNA of the CDR3 is TGTGCCAGCAGTTTAGAACCGGGACAGGGGATTTATGAGCAGTTCTTC.